This T cell receptor beta chain was observed in a study of blood T cell repertoires in COVID-19. Overall study context: COVID-19 samples from acute and convalescent phases originated in the United States, Italy and Spain. Nucleic acid was either cDNA or gDNA, and it came from T cells, B-cell-depleted T cells, or PBMCs.

Germline V gene data show CDR1 as SGHRS and CDR2 as YFSETQ. The CDR3 has 16 amino acids. V shed 4 bases and J shed 8 bases, with 24 bases lying between them. Authors' analysis steps: Using reference gene primer amplification, nucleated cell counts were estimated. The assay was immunoSEQ multiplex PCR, and TCRdb's table has in-frame clones only and misses some. That table is the source of V, J and clone size, and D and trimming were worked out from the DNA. The table includes under 200,000 clones, around 87% detected once. The sequencing input was peripheral blood. The clonotype was recovered from a young man with acute or convalescent COVID-19. V is TRBV5-1 and J is TRBJ1-2; perhaps TRBD1 as D (6 bases). The DNA of the CDR3 is TGCGCCAGCAGCGGACGACCTGTCGGACAGAAAAACGGCTACACCTTC. This encodes CASSGRPVGQKNGYTF.